The rows below give T cell receptor beta chains drawn from one sample of a study of cytomegalovirus exposure and HLA in healthy donors. TCRdb's table, derived via immunoSEQ multiplex PCR, lists solely in-frame clones and lacks some. The sample includes approximately 220,000 clones, roughly 80% of them seen just once. The source material was PBMCs. The receptors originated from a girl aged 2-15 years in good health and CMV-seronegative. The conserved cysteine and the conserved F or W are not part of the CDR3 here. Clone size appears in some rows only: once, few, many, or a class for an expanded clone.

cdr3_length clone_size j_call v_call cdr3_aa
10 once TRBJ1-3 TRBV13 ASSRKGNTIY
13 . TRBJ2-1 TRBV2 ASRGLAGEYNEQF
11 . TRBJ2-7 TRBV30 ACRPSGSYEQY
12 . TRBJ1-2 TRBV5-5 ASSLDAPIYGYT
14 . TRBJ2-3 TRBV5-1 ASSLGSSGGADTQY
13 . TRBJ2-3 TRBV10-3 AISDASGNPDTQY
14 . TRBJ2-5 TRBV27 ASSPTLAGPKETQY
12 . TRBJ1-2 TRBV6-1 ASARARQGRGYT
13 . TRBJ2-1 TRBV14 ASSQEYSSYNEQF
12 . TRBJ1-1 TRBV5-4 ASSLGSLNTEAF
15 . TRBJ2-3 TRBV30 AWSFGLAGLSGDTQY
11 . TRBJ2-1 TRBV29-1 SVRRGQGNEQF
11 . TRBJ1-1 TRBV5-4 ASSLQGSTEAF
12 once TRBJ2-6 TRBV2 APSTGGGNNVLT